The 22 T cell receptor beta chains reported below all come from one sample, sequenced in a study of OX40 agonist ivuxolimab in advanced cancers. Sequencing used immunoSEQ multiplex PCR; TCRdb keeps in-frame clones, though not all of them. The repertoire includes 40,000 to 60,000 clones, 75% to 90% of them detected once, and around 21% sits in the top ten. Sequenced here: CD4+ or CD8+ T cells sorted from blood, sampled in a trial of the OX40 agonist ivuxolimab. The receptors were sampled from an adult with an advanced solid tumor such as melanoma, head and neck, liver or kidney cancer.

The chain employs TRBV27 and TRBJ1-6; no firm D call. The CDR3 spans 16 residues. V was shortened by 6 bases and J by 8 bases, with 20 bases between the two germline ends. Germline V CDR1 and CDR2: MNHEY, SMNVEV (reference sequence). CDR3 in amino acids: CASSAGPDNSDSPLHF. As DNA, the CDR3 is TGTGCCAGCAGCGCAGGTCCCGATAACTCCGATTCACCCCTCCACTTT.

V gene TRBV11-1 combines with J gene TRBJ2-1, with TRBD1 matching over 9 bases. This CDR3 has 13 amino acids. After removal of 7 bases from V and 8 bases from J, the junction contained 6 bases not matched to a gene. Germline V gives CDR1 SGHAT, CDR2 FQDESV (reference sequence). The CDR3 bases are TGTGCCAGCAACGGACAGGGGTCCGATGAGCAGTTCTTC. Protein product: CASNGQGSDEQFF.

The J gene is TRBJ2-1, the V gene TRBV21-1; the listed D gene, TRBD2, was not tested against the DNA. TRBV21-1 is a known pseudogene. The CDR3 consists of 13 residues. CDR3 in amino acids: CASHEIPYNEQFF. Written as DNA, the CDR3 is TGTGCCAGTCACGAGATTCCCTACAATGAGCAGTTCTTC.

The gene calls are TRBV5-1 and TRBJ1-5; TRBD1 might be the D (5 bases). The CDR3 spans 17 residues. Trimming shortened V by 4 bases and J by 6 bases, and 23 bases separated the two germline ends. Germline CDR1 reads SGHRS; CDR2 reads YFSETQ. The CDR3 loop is CASSPNVAAGAGQPQHF. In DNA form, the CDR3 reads TGCGCCAGCAGCCCGAACGTAGCCGCCGGGGCCGGTCAGCCCCAGCATTTT. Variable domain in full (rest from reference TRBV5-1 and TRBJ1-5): KAGVTQTPRYLIKTRGQQVTLSCSPISGHRSVSWYQQTPGQGLQFLFEYFSETQRNKGNFPGRFSGRQFSNSRSEMNVSTLELGDSALYLCASSPNVAAGAGQPQHFGDGTRLSIL.

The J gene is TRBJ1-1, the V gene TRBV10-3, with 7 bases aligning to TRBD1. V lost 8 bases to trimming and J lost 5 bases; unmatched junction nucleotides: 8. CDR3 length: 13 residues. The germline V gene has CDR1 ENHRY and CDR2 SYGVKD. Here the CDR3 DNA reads TGTGCCATCGGGACAGAGAGGGAAACTGAAGCTTTCTTT. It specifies CAIGTERETEAFF.

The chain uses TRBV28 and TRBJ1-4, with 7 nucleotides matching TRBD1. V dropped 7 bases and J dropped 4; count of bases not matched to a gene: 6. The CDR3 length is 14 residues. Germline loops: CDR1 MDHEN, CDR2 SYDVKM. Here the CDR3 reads CASTPRDSNEKLFF. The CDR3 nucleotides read TGTGCCAGCACTCCCCGGGACAGTAATGAAAAACTGTTTTTT.

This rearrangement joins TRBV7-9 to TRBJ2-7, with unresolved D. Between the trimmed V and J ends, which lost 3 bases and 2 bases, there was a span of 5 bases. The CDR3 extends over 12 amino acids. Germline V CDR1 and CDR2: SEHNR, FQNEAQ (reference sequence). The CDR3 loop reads CASSFATYEQYF. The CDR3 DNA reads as TGTGCCAGCAGCTTCGCAACCTACGAGCAGTACTTC.

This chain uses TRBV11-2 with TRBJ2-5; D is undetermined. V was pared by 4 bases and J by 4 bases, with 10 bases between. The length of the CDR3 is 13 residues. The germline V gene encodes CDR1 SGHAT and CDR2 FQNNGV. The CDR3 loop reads CASSSDPPETQYF. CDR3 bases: TGTGCCAGCAGCTCAGACCCCCCAGAGACCCAGTACTTC.

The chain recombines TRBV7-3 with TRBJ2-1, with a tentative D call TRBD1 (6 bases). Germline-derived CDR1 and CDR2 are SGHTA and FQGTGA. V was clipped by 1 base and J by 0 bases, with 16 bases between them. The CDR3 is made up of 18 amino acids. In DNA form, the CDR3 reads TGTGCCAGCAGCTTAAATGGGGAATTAGGGGGCTCCTACAATGAGCAGTTCTTC. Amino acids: CASSLNGELGGSYNEQFF.

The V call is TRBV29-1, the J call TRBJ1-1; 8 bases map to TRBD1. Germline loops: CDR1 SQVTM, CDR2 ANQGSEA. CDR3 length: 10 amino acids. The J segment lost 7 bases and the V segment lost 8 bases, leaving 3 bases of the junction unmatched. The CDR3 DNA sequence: TGCAGCCTCAGGGGGCGTGAAGCTTTCTTT. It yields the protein CSLRGREAFF.

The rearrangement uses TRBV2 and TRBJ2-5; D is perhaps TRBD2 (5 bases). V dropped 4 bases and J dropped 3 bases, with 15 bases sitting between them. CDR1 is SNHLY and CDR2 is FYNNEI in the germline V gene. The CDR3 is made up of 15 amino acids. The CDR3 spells CASSVQPTGKETQYF. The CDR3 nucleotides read TGTGCCAGCAGTGTACAGCCCACCGGGAAAGAGACCCAGTACTTC.

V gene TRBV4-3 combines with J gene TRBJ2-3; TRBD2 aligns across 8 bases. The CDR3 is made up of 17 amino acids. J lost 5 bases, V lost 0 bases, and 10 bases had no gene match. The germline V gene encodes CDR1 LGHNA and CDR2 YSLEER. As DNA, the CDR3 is TGCGCCAGCAGCCAAGAAGGCATAAGCGGGGGTCGAGATACGCAGTATTTT. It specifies CASSQEGISGGRDTQYF.

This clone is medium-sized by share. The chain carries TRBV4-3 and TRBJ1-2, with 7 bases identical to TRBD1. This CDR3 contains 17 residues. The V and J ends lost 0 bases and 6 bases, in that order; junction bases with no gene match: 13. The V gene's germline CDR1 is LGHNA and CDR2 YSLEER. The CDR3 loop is CASSQDTAGGNSHGYTF. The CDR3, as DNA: TGCGCCAGCAGCCAAGATACCGCAGGGGGTAATAGTCATGGCTACACCTTC.

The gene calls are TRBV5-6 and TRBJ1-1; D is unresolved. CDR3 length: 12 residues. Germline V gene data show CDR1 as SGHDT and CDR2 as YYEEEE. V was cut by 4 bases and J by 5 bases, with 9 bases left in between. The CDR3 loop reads CASSVTLTEAFF. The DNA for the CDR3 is TGTGCCAGCAGCGTGACGCTGACTGAAGCTTTCTTT.

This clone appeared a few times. CDR3 nucleotides: TGTGCCAGCAGCCACGAAAGCTACGAGCAGTACTTC. Protein: CASSHESYEQYF. The V gene is TRBV14, the J gene TRBJ2-7; D gene ambiguous. CDR1 and CDR2 (germline): SGHDN, FVKESK. V gave up 3 bases and J gave up 3 bases, with 6 bases separating them. This CDR3 contains 12 residues.

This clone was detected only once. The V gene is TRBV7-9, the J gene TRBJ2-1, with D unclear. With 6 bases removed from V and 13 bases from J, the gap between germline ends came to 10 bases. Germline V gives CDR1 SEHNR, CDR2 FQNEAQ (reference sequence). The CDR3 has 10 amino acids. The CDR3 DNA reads TGTGCCAGCAGTCCCACCCTACAGTTCTTC. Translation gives CASSPTLQFF.

CDR3 DNA: TGTGCCAGCAGCTCCTCCGACAGGGGGCTCGATGAGCAGTTCTTC. Its protein product is CASSSSDRGLDEQFF. The genes are TRBV7-9 and TRBJ2-1; 10 positions agree with TRBD1. Germline assignment: CDR1 SEHNR and CDR2 FQNEAQ (reference sequence). V lost 4 bases, J lost 8 bases, and 8 bases stayed unmatched. This CDR3 is 15 amino acids long.

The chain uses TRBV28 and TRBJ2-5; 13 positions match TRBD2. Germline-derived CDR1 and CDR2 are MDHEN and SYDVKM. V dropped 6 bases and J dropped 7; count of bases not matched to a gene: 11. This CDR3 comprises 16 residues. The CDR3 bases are TGTGCCAGCAGCCCTGGGACTAGCGGGGTCTGGGGGACCCAGTACTTC. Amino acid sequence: CASSPGTSGVWGTQYF.

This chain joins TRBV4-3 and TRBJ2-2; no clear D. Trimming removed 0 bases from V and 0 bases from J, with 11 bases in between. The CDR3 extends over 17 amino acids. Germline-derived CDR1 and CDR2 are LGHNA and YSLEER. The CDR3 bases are TGCGCCAGCAGCCAAGATTTTCCAGCTCCGAACACCGGGGAGCTGTTTTTT. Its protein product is CASSQDFPAPNTGELFF.

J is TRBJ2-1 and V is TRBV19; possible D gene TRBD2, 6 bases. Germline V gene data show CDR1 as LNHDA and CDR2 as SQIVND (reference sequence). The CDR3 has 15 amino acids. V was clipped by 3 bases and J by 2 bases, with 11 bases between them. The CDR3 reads CASSIGGNPYNEQFF. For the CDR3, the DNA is TGTGCCAGTAGTATTGGGGGGAACCCCTACAATGAGCAGTTCTTC.

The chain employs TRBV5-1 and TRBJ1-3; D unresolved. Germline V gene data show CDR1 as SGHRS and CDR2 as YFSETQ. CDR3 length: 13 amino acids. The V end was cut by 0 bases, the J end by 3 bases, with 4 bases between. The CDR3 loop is CASSLDFGNTIYF. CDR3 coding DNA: TGCGCCAGCAGCTTGGACTTTGGAAACACCATATATTTT.

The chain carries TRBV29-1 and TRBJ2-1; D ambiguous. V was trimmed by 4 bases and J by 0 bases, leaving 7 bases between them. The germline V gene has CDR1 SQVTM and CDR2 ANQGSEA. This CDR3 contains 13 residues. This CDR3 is CSVAPPSYNEQFF. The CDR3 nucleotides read TGCAGCGTTGCCCCTCCCTCCTACAATGAGCAGTTCTTC.